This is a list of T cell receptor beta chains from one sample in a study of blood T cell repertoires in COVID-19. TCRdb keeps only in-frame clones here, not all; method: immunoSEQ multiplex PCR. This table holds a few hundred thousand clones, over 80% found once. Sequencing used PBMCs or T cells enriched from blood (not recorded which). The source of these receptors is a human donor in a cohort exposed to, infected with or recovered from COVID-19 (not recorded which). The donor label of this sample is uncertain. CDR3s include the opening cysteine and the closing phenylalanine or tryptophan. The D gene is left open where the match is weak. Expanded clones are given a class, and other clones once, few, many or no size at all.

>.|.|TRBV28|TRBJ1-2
CASSLKRGASGYTF
TGTGCCAGCAGTTTAAAGCGGGGGGCGTCTGGCTACACCTTC
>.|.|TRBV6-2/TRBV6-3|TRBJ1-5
CASSPEGGNQPQHF
TGTGCCAGCAGTCCCGAGGGGGGCAATCAGCCCCAGCATTTT
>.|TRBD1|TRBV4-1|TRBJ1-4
CASSIPGQTNEKLFF
TGCGCCAGCAGTATCCCGGGACAGACTAATGAAAAACTGTTTTTT
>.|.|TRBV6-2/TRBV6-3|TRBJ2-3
CASSYFRETDTQYF
TGTGCCAGCAGTTACTTCCGGGAGACAGATACGCAGTATTTT
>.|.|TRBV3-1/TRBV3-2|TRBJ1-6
CASSQPGHGWPSSYNSPLHF
TGTGCCAGCAGCCAACCTGGACACGGCTGGCCGAGCTCCTATAATTCACCCCTCCACTTT
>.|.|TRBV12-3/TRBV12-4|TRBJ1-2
CASSDTGSGGYTF
TGTGCCAGCAGTGATACAGGGTCGGGGGGCTACACCTTC
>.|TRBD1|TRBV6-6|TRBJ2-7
CASSWTGGLYEQYF
TGTGCCAGCAGTTGGACAGGGGGCCTGTACGAGCAGTACTTC
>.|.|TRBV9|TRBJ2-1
CASSREFYNEQFF
TGTGCCAGCAGCCGGGAATTCTACAATGAGCAGTTCTTC
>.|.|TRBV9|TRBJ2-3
CASSLSTDTQYF
TGTGCCAGCAGCTTAAGCACAGATACGCAGTATTTT
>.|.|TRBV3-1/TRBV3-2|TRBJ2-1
CASSQELGQYPYNEQFF
TGTGCCAGCAGCCAAGAATTAGGACAGTACCCCTACAATGAGCAGTTCTTC
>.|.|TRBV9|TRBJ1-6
CASSVDAEGNSPLHF
TGTGCCAGCAGCGTAGACGCGGAAGGTAATTCACCCCTCCACTTT
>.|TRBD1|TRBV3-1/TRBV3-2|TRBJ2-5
CASSRGDRGGETQYF
TGTGCCAGCAGCCGAGGGGACAGGGGAGGAGAGACCCAGTACTTC
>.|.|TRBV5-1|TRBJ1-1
CASSTGQYMNTEAFF
TGCGCCAGCAGCACCGGACAGTACATGAACACTGAAGCTTTCTTT
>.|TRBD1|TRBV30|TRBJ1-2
CACTTGDGYTF
TGTGCCTGCACCACAGGGGACGGCTACACCTTC
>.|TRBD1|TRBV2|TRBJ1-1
CARTGAGAFF
TGTGCCAGAACAGGGGCAGGGGCTTTCTTT
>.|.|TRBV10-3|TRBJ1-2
CAISEAGANYGYTF
TGTGCCATCAGTGAGGCAGGGGCTAACTATGGCTACACCTTC
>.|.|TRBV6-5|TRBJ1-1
CASSYLGGTTGAFF
TGTGCCAGCAGTTACCTTGGTGGGACGACAGGAGCTTTCTTT
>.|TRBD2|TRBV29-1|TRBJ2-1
CSVASGVWSFF
TGCAGCGTTGCAAGCGGGGTGTGGTCGTTCTTC
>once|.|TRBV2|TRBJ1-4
CASSYSSLATNEKLFF
TGTGCCAGCAGCTACAGCTCACTCGCAACTAATGAAAAACTGTTTTTT
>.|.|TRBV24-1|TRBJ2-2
CATSRGPGELFF
TGTGCCACCAGTAGGGGCCCCGGGGAGCTGTTTTTT
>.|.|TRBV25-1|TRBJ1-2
CASSEGRAYGYTF
TGTGCCAGCAGTGAGGGCAGGGCCTATGGCTACACCTTC
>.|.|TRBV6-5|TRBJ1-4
CASSRHRQNNEKLFF
TGTGCCAGCAGTCGACATAGGCAGAATAATGAAAAACTGTTTTTT
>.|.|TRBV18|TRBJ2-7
CASSQQVGPGQYF
TGTGCCAGCTCACAACAAGTGGGGCCTGGGCAGTACTTC
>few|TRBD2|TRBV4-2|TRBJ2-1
CASSQERLAGGRLSSGNEQFF
TGTGCCAGCAGCCAAGAGAGGCTAGCGGGGGGGCGACTGAGTTCGGGGAATGAGCAGTTCTTC
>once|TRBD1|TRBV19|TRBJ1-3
CASTLDRGNTIYF
TGTGCCAGTACCCTTGACAGGGGGAACACCATATATTTT
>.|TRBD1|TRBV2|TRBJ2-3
CASTRDRGSTDTQYF
TGTGCCAGCACTCGGGACAGGGGATCTACAGATACGCAGTATTTT
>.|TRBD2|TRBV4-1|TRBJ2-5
CASSQGVGGGRQETQYF
TGCGCCAGCAGCCAAGGGGTCGGCGGGGGGCGCCAAGAGACCCAGTACTTC
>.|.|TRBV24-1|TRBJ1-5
CATSDLGQNQPQHF
TGTGCCACCAGTGACCTTGGACAGAACCAGCCCCAGCATTTT
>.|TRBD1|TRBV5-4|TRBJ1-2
CASSSGQASNYGYTF
TGTGCCAGCAGCTCCGGACAGGCCTCTAACTATGGCTACACCTTC
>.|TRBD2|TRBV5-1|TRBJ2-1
CASSATPSGGAYNEQFF
TGCGCCAGCAGCGCTACCCCTAGCGGGGGGGCATACAATGAGCAGTTCTTC
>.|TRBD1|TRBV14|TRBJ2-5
CASSRRTGGKETQYF
TGTGCCAGCAGCCGCCGCACAGGGGGAAAAGAGACCCAGTACTTC
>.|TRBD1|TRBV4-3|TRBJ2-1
CASSQGLRDRAYNEQFF
TGCGCCAGCAGCCAAGGACTACGGGACAGGGCTTACAATGAGCAGTTCTTC
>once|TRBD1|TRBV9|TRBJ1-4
CASSGLGQGGREKLFF
TGTGCCAGCAGCGGCCTCGGACAGGGGGGTCGGGAAAAACTGTTTTTT
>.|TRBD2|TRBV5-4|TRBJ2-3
CASSLFPGTSGGDTQYF
TGTGCCAGCAGCCTCTTCCCCGGGACTAGCGGGGGAGATACGCAGTATTTT
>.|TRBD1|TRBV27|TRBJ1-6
CASSPGQGAGSPLHF
TGTGCCAGCAGTCCCGGACAGGGGGCAGGATCACCCCTCCACTTT
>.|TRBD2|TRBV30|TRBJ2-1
CAWSVLAGGYDEQFF
TGTGCCTGGAGTGTGTTAGCGGGGGGATACGATGAGCAGTTCTTC
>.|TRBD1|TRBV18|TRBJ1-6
CASSPEGTENSPLHF
TGTGCCAGCTCACCAGAGGGGACAGAGAATTCACCCCTCCACTTT
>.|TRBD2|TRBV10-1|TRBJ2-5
CASSERPGTSEETQYF
TGCGCCAGCAGTGAGAGACCCGGGACTAGCGAGGAGACCCAGTACTTC
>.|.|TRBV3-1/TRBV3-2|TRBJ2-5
CASSQGWRGEETQYF
TGTGCCAGCAGCCAAGGGTGGCGGGGAGAAGAGACCCAGTACTTC